Detailed here is one T cell receptor beta chain. Its antigen is still unknown. This entry comes from a study of cytomegalovirus exposure and HLA in healthy donors. Study summary: The approximately 120 validation repertoires, a later analysis reported, used the same platform as the 650 to 800 repertoires from the first cohort.

V was clipped by 1 base and J by 5 bases; unmatched bases: 12. Germline loops: CDR1 LGHNA, CDR2 YNFKEQ. This CDR3 contains 18 residues. Donors came from a validation cohort of over a hundred subjects, distinct from the first 666-subject cohort. TCRdb keeps only in-frame clones here, not all; method: immunoSEQ multiplex PCR. The profile shows about 56,000 clones, approximately 92% of them singletons. Study results and limitations: The authors listed around 150 TCR beta chains as cytomegalovirus-associated. Researchers reported that a few CMV-associated chains were confirmed in vitro as CMV antigen-specific.

The chain links TRBV4-2 to TRBJ2-1; TRBD1 aligns across 9 bases. This receptor was identified in a woman between 18 and 30 years old in good health and CMV-seronegative. The sequenced sample consisted of PBMCs. The CDR3 DNA sequence: TGTGCCAGCAGCCAAGTCCTCCCGGGACAGGGAATGGACAATGAGCAGTTCTTC. It specifies CASSQVLPGQGMDNEQFF.